This T cell receptor beta chain was identified during a study of PD-1 blockade in classical Hodgkin lymphoma. The CDR3 runs to 16 residues. The V segment lost 6 bases and the J segment 0 bases; nucleotides outside the gene matches: 7. The V gene's germline CDR1 is LGHNT and CDR2 FRNRAP. Data came from immunoSEQ multiplex PCR; TCRdb stores just in-frame clones and leaves some out. Seen here are a few thousand clones, nearly 75% observed once, and the top ten hold 18%. Autologous stem cell transplantation was followed by relapse in every patient, and brentuximab vedotin exposure varied. Negative selection with magnets was how CD8+ T cells were isolated from the thawed PBMCs.

The receptor's source is a human donor with classical Hodgkin lymphoma. The material was CD8+ T cells from blood, obtained at baseline. The gene calls are TRBV12-5 and TRBJ2-3, with TRBD1 identical over 9 bases. CDR3 nucleotide sequence: TGTGCTAGTGGCGGGACAGGGCTAACTAGCACAGATACGCAGTATTTT. This translates into CASGGTGLTSTDTQYF. Full variable domain (outside the CDR3, taken from reference TRBV12-5 and TRBJ2-3): DARVTQTPRHKVTEMGQEVTMRCQPILGHNTVFWYRQTMMQGLELLAYFRNRAPLDDSGMPKDRFSAEMPDATLATLKIQPSEPRDSAVYFCASGGTGLTSTDTQYFGPGTRLTVL.